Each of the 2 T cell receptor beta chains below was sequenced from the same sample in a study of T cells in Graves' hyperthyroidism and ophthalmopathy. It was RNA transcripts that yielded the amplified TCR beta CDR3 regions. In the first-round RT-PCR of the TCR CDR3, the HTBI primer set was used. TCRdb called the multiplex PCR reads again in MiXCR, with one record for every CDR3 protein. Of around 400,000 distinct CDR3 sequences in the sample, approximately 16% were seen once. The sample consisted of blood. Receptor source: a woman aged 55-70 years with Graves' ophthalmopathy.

The CDR3 DNA reads as TGCGCCAGCAGCCAAGAAATAAGGATCAACAATGAGCAGTTCTTC. It codes for CASSQEIRINNEQFF. The chain carries TRBV4-1 and TRBJ2-1; D uncertain. Per the germline V gene, CDR1 is MGHRA and CDR2 is YSYEKL. The CDR3 has 15 amino acids. V was trimmed by 0 bases and J by 5 bases, leaving 11 bases between them.

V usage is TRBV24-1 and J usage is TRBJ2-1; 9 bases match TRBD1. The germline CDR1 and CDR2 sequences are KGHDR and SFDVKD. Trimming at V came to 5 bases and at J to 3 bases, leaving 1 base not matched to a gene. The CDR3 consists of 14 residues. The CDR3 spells CATSAGQGYNEQFF. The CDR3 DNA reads TGTGCCACCAGTGCGGGACAGGGCTACAATGAGCAGTTCTTC.